This T cell receptor (beta chain) is from a study of blood T cell repertoires in COVID-19. Sequencing was performed with immunoSEQ multiplex PCR; in TCRdb, only in-frame clones are kept and a portion is missing. The sample lists about 180,000 clones; about 87% were seen once. This clone is a singleton in its sample. The germline V and J ends were trimmed by 6 bases and 7 bases, with 20 bases remaining between them. This CDR3 is built from 14 residues. The germline CDR1 and CDR2 sequences are SGHKS and YYEKEE (reference sequence). What was sequenced was peripheral blood. The chain is built from TRBV5-5 and TRBJ2-7; D possibly corresponds to TRBD2 (5 bases). The receptor was isolated from a woman between 45 and 65 years old with acute or convalescent COVID-19. The CDR3 DNA reads as TGTGCCAGCATTTCATCCTGGGGATCGGGAGAGCAGTACTTC. Translation: CASISSWGSGEQYF. The full variable domain, its missing parts supplied by reference TRBV5-5 and TRBJ2-7, is DAGVTQSPTHLIKTRGQQVTLRCSPISGHKSVSWYQQVLGQGPQFIFQYYEKEERGRGNFPDRFSARQFPNYSSELNVNALLLGDSALYLCASISSWGSGEQYFGPGTRLTVT.